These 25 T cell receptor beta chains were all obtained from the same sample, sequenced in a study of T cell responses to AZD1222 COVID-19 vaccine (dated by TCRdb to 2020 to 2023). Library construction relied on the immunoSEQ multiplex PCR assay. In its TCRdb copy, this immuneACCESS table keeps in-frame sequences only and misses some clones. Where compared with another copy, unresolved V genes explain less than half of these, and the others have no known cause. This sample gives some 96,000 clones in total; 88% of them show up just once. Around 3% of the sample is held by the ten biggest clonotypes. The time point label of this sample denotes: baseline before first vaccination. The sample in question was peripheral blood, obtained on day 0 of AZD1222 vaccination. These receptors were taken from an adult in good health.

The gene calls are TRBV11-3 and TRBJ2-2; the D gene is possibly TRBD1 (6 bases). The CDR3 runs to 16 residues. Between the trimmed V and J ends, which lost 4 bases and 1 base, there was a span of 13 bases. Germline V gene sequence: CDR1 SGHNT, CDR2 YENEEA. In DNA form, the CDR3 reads TGTGCCAGCAGCTCGGACAGTAGGGGGAACACCGGGGAGCTGTTTTTT. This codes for CASSSDSRGNTGELFF.

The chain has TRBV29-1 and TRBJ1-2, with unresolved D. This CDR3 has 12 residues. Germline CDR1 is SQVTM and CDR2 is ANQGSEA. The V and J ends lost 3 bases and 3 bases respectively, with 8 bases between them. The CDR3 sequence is CSVDGADYGYTF. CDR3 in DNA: TGCAGCGTTGACGGAGCGGACTATGGCTACACCTTC.

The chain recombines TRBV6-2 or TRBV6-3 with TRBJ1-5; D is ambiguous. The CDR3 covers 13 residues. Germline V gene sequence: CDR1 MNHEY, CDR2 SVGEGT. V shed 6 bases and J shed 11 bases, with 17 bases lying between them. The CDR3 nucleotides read TGTGCCAGCAGCCGATCGGACCGGGCCGCCCAGCATTTT. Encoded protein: CASSRSDRAAQHF.

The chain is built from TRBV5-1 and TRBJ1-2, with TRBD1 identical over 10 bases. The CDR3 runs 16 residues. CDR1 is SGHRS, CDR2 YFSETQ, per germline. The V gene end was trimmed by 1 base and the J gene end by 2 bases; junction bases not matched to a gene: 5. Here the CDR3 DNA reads TGCGCCAGCAGCTTGCCTGGGACAGGGGTAAACTATGGCTACACCTTC. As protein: CASSLPGTGVNYGYTF.

The CDR3 loop reads CASSLSFPGTSGREQFF. In DNA form, the CDR3 reads TGTGCCAGCAGTTTATCCTTTCCCGGGACTAGCGGGAGAGAGCAGTTCTTC. The V and J genes are TRBV27 and TRBJ2-1; 14 bases agree with TRBD2. With V trimmed by 0 bases and J by 10 bases, 8 bases remained unmatched. Germline V gene lookup returns CDR1 MNHEY and CDR2 SMNVEV (reference sequence). The CDR3 length is 17 residues.

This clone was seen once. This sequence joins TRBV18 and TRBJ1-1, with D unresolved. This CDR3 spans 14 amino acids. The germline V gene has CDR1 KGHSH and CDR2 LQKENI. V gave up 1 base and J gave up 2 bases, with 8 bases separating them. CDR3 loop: CASSPLAENTEAFF. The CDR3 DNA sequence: TGTGCCAGCTCACCACTCGCGGAAAACACTGAAGCTTTCTTT. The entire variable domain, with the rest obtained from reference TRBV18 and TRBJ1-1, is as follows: NAGVMQNPRHLVRRRGQEARLRCSPMKGHSHVYWYRQLPEEGLKFMVYLQKENIIDESGMPKERFSAEFPKEGPSILRIQQVVRGDSAAYFCASSPLAENTEAFFGQGTRLTVV.

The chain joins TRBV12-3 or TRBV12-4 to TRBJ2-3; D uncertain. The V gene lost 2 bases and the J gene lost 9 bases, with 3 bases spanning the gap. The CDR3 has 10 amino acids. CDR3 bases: TGTGCCAGCAGTTTAAAAACGCAGTATTTT. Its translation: CASSLKTQYF.

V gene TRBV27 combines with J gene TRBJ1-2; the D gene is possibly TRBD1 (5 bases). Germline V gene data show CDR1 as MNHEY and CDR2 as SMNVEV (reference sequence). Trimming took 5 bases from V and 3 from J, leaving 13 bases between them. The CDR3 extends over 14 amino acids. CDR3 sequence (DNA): TGTGCCAGCAGTCTAAAAGGGGAGGACTATGGCTACACCTTC. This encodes CASSLKGEDYGYTF.

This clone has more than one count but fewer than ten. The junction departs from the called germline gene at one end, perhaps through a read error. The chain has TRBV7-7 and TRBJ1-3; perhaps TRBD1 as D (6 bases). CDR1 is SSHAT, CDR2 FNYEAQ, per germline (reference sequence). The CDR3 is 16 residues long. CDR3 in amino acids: CASSLMRDTGRNTIYF. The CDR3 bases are TGTGCTAGCAGCTTAATGAGAGACACAGGGAGAAACACCATATATTTT. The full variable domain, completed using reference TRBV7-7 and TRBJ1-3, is GAGVSQSPRYKVTKRGQDVTLRCDPISSHATLYWYQQALGQGPEFLTYFNYEAQPDKSGLPSDRFSAERPEGSISTLTIQRTEQRDSAMYRCASSLMRDTGRNTIYFGEGSWLTVV.

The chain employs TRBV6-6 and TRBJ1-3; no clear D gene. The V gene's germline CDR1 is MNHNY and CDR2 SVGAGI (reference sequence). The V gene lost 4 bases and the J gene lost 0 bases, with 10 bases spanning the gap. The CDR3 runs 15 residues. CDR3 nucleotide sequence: TGTGCCAGCAGTTCGGAACGGGTCTCTGGAAACACCATATATTTT. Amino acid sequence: CASSSERVSGNTIYF.

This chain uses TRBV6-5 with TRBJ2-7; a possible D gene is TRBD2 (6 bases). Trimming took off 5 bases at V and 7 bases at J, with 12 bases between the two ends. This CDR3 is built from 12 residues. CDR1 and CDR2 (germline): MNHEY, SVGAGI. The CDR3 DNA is TGTGCCAGCAGTCTACATGCGGGAGAGCAGTACTTC. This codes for CASSLHAGEQYF.

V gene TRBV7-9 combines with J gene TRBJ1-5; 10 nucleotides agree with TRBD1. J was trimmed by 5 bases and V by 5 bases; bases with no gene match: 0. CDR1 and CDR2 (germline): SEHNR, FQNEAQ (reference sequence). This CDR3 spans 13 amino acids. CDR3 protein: CASSGTGDQPQHF. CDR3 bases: TGTGCCAGCAGCGGGACAGGGGATCAGCCCCAGCATTTT.

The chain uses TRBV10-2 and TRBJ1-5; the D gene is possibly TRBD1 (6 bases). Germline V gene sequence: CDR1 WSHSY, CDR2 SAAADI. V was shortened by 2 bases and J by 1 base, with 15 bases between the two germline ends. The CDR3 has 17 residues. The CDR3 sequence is CASSEEAGVRSNQPQHF. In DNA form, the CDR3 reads TGCGCCAGCAGTGAGGAGGCAGGGGTACGGAGCAATCAGCCCCAGCATTTT.

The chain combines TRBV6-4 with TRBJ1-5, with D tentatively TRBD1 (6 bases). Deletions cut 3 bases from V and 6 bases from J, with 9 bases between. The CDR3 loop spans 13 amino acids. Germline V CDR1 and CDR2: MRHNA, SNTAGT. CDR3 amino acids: CASSEGAGQPQHF. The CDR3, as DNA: TGTGCCAGCAGTGAGGGGGCCGGTCAGCCCCAGCATTTT.

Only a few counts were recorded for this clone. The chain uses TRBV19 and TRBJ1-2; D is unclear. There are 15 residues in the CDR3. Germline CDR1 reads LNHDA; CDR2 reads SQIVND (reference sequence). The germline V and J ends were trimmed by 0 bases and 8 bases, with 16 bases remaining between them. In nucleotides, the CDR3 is TGTGCCAGTAGTATAGATCGGGAAGCCTTGCGGGGCTACACCTTC. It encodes CASSIDREALRGYTF.

The CDR3 sequence: CASSLAGGTEAFF. CDR3 coding DNA: TGTGCCAGCAGTTTAGCGGGGGGCACTGAAGCTTTCTTT. The chain is built from TRBV12-3 or TRBV12-4 and TRBJ1-1, with a weak D call TRBD1 (5 bases). The V end was cut by 0 bases, the J end by 4 bases, with 6 bases between. The CDR3 spans 13 residues.

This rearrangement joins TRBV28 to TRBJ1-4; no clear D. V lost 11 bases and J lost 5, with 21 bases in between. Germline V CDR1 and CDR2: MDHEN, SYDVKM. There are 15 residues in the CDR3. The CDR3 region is CAGSARWDLNEKLFF. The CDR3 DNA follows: TGTGCCGGATCTGCCCGGTGGGATCTAAATGAAAAACTGTTTTTT.

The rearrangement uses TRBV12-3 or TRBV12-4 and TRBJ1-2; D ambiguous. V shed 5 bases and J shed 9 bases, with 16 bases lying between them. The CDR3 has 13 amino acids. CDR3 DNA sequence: TGTGCCAGCAGTCCCCTGCTCGGGGAACGCTACACCTTC. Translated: CASSPLLGERYTF.

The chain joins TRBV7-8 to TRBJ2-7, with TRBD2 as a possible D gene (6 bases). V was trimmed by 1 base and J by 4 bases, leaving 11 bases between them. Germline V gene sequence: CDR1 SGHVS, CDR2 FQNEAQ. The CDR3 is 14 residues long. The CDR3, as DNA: TGTGCCAGCAGCTTAGAGGAGGGTCGTTACGAGCAGTACTTC. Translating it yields CASSLEEGRYEQYF.

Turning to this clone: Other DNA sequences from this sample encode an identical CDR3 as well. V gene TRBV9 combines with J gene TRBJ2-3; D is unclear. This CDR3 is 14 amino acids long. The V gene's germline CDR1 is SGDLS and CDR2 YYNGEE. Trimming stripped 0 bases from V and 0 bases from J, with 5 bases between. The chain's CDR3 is CASSVDSSTDTQYF. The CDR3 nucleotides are TGTGCCAGCAGCGTAGACAGTAGCACAGATACGCAGTATTTT.

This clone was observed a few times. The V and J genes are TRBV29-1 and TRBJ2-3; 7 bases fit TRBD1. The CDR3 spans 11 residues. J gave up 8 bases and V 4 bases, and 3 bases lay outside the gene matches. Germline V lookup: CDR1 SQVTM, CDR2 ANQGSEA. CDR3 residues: CSVGQGSTQYF. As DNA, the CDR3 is TGCAGCGTTGGACAGGGCAGTACGCAGTATTTT.

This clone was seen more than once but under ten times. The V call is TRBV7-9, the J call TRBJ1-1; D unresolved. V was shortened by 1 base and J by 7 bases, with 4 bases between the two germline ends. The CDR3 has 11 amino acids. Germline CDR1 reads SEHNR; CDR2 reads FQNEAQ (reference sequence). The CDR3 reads CASSLGFEAFF. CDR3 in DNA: TGTGCCAGCAGCTTAGGTTTTGAAGCTTTCTTT.

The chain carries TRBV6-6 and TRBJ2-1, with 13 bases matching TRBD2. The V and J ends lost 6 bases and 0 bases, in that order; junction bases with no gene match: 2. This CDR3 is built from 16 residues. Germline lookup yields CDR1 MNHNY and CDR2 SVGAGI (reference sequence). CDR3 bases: TGTGCCAGCAGAGGACTAGCGGGAGCCTCCTACAATGAGCAGTTCTTC. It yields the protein CASRGLAGASYNEQFF.

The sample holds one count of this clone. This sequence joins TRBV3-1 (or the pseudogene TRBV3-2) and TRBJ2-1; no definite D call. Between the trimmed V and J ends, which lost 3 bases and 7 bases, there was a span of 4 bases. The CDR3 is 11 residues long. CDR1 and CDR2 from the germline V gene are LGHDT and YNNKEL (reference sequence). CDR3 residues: CASSQTNEQFF. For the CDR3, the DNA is TGTGCCAGCAGCCAGACAAATGAGCAGTTCTTC.

This CDR3 is CASRIQGNEQYF. CDR3 nucleotides: TGTGCCAGCAGGATACAGGGGAACGAGCAGTACTTC. The chain uses TRBV5-5 and TRBJ2-7, with 7 nucleotides matching TRBD1. The length of the CDR3 is 12 residues. The J segment lost 5 bases and the V segment lost 5 bases, leaving 4 bases of the junction unmatched. Germline lookup yields CDR1 SGHKS and CDR2 YYEKEE (reference sequence).